This TCR beta chain was observed in a study of T cell responses to AZD1222 COVID-19 vaccine. Study results and caveats: Researchers took repertoire samples only after the peak T cell response had come.

This clone was detected only once. What it recognizes is unknown. Germline-derived CDR1 and CDR2 are SGHNT and YYREEE (reference sequence). J gave up 3 bases and V 2 bases, and 7 bases lay outside the gene matches. The CDR3 extends over 15 amino acids. The table came from immunoSEQ multiplex PCR; TCRdb's copy has only in-frame clones and leaves some out. The sample shows 200,000 or so clones, approximately 94% of them seen only once. The sequences come from peripheral blood, collected on day 0 of AZD1222 vaccination. This receptor was taken from an adult in good health. This sequence joins TRBV5-4 and TRBJ2-7, with TRBD1 identical over 8 bases. DNA for the CDR3: TGTGCCAGCAGCTTTACGACAGGGGAGGACTACGAGCAGTACTTC. Protein product: CASSFTTGEDYEQYF.